These 5 T cell receptor beta chains were sequenced from one sample in a study of T cells in tumors after PD-1 blockade. As for time point: first of two pre-therapy site-matched biopsies two to three months apart. Using immunoSEQ multiplex PCR, the repertoire was profiled, and TCRdb retains in-frame clones only, with some absent. Of about 4,200 clones listed, roughly 73% are singletons. The specimen was tumor tissue, collected before anti-PD-1 treatment. The source of these receptors is a human donor with basal cell carcinoma.

V gene TRBV7-8 combines with J gene TRBJ2-1; no clear D gene. CDR3 length: 12 amino acids. The V gene lost 5 bases and the J gene lost 9 bases, with 11 bases spanning the gap. Per the germline V gene, CDR1 is SGHVS and CDR2 is FQNEAQ. DNA for the CDR3: TGTGCCAGCAGCCTAAGCTGGGGTGAGCAGTTCTTC. Its protein is CASSLSWGEQFF. The variable domain in full, with the rest retrieved from reference TRBV7-8 and TRBJ2-1, is GAGVSQSPRYKVAKRGQDVALRCDPISGHVSLFWYQQALGQGPEFLTYFQNEAQLDKSGLPSDRFFAERPEGSVSTLKIQRTQQEDSAVYLCASSLSWGEQFFGPGTRLTVL.

This clone has just one count. The chain recombines TRBV29-1 with TRBJ1-2; D gene unclear. Germline CDR1 is SQVTM and CDR2 is ANQGSEA. The V and J ends lost 2 bases and 6 bases respectively, with 4 bases between them. CDR3 size: 10 residues. CDR3 amino acids: CSVELDGYTF. CDR3 sequence (DNA): TGCAGCGTTGAACTGGATGGCTACACCTTC.

This clone is a singleton in its sample. The rearrangement links TRBV30 to TRBJ2-5; D gene ambiguous. The CDR3 is 11 amino acids. Trimming took off 4 bases at V and 2 bases at J, with 5 bases between the two ends. Germline assignment: CDR1 GTSNPN and CDR2 SVGIG (reference sequence). CDR3: CAWKQQETQYF. The CDR3 nucleotides are TGTGCCTGGAAGCAGCAAGAGACCCAGTACTTC.

As DNA, the CDR3 is TGTGCCATCAGTAGAGGGGGGAATGAGCAGTTCTTC. Its translation: CAISRGGNEQFF. The chain recombines TRBV10-3 with TRBJ2-1; the D call may be TRBD1 or TRBD2 (6 bases each). V dropped 5 bases and J dropped 7 bases, with 9 bases sitting between them. CDR1 and CDR2 (germline): ENHRY, SYGVKD. The CDR3 consists of 12 residues.

The genes are TRBV7-6 and TRBJ2-2; D unresolved. V was cut by 5 bases and J by 1 base, with 8 bases left in between. The CDR3 runs to 14 residues. Germline V gene sequence: CDR1 SGHVS, CDR2 FNYEAQ. DNA for the CDR3: TGTGCCAGCAGCCGGCCCGGGAACACCGGGGAGCTGTTTTTT. Protein product: CASSRPGNTGELFF. The variable domain in full, with the rest retrieved from reference TRBV7-6 and TRBJ2-2, is GAGVSQSPRYKVTKRGQDVALRCDPISGHVSLYWYRQALGQGPEFLTYFNYEAQQDKSGLPNDRFSAERPEGSISTLTIQRTEQRDSAMYRCASSRPGNTGELFFGEGSRLTVL.